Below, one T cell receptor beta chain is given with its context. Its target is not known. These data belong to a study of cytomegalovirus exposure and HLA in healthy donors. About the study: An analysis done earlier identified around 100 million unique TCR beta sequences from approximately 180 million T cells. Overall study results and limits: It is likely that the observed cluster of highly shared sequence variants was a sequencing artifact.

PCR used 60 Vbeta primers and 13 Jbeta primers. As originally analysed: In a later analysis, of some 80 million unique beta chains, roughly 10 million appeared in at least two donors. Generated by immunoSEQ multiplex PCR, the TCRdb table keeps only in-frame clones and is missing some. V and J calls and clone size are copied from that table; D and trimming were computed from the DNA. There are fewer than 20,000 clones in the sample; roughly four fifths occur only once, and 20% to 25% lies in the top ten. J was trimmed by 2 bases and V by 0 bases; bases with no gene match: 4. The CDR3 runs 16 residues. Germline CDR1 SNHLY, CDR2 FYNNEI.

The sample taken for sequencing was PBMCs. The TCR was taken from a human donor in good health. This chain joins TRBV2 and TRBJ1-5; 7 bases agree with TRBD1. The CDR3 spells CASSEARRGGNQPQHF. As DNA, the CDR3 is TGTGCCAGCAGTGAAGCGCGCAGGGGGGGCAATCAGCCCCAGCATTTT.